Shown below are 24 T cell receptor beta chains from a single sample sequenced in a study of shared clonotypes between healthy human individuals. The naive CD8 population came from CD45RO-negative cells selected for CCR7, without terminally differentiated effector memory CD45RA+ cells. TCRdb keeps only in-frame clones here, not all; method: immunoSEQ multiplex PCR. The table records millions of clones, approximately 94% of them present only once. Sequencing was done on a sample of naive CD8+ T cells from PBMCs. The receptors shown here come from a man between 18 and 35 years old in good health. Some clones in this sample may be carry-over from other donors' samples.

The rearrangement joins TRBV13 to TRBJ2-7; D not resolved. Trimming removed 5 bases from V and 6 bases from J, with 20 bases in between. The CDR3 sequence is 15 residues long. Germline V gene lookup returns CDR1 PRHDT and CDR2 FYEKMQ (reference sequence). CDR3 in DNA: TGTGCCAGCAGCCCACCGACTCTACGGAACCTCGAGCAGTACTTC. It is translated as CASSPPTLRNLEQYF.

V and J are TRBV15 and TRBJ1-3; D is ambiguous. The CDR3 totals 12 residues. V was shortened by 5 bases and J by 9 bases, with 11 bases between the two germline ends. CDR1 LNHNV and CDR2 YYDKDF come from the germline V gene (reference sequence). The DNA for the CDR3 is TGTGCCACCAGCGGTTATGGGAGCACCATATATTTT. Translation: CATSGYGSTIYF.

The chain links TRBV7-2 to TRBJ1-1; 9 bases fit TRBD1. The germline gives CDR1 SGHTA, CDR2 FQGNSA. V lost 3 bases and J lost 5; bases outside the gene matches: 4. The CDR3 covers 14 residues. This chain's CDR3 is CASSLTGGWTEAFF. The CDR3 coding sequence is TGTGCCAGCAGCTTGACAGGGGGGTGGACTGAAGCTTTCTTT.

There are a few counts of this clone. This chain uses TRBV7-6 with TRBJ1-5; D is possibly TRBD1 (5 bases). CDR3 size: 16 residues. Trimming left V 5 bases short and J 0 bases short, with 14 bases between. From germline, CDR1 is SGHVS and CDR2 FNYEAQ. The CDR3 sequence is CASSESGRYSNQPQHF. In DNA, the CDR3 is TGTGCCAGCAGCGAATCGGGACGGTATAGCAATCAGCCCCAGCATTTT.

This clone was seen just once. This chain connects TRBV27 to TRBJ1-3; 7 positions agree with TRBD1. The CDR3 has 17 residues. Losses at the gene ends were 5 bases for V and 3 bases for J; bases not matched to a gene: 13. Germline V CDR1 and CDR2: MNHEY, SMNVEV (reference sequence). The CDR3 here is CASSPTSTGEDGNTIYF. As DNA, the CDR3 is TGTGCCAGCAGTCCGACCTCAACAGGGGAGGATGGAAACACCATATATTTT.

The chain has TRBV29-1 and TRBJ2-7; 15 bases map to TRBD2. From germline, CDR1 is SQVTM and CDR2 ANQGSEA. J lost 1 base, V lost 0 bases, and 4 bases had no gene match. This CDR3 is built from 17 residues. DNA of the CDR3: TGCAGCGTTGAAGACTGGGGACTAGCGGGAGGATCCTACGAGCAGTACTTC. Translating gives CSVEDWGLAGGSYEQYF.

The V gene is TRBV15, the J gene TRBJ1-5; unclear D gene. Trimming took off 0 bases at V and 4 bases at J, with 13 bases between the two ends. The germline V gene has CDR1 LNHNV and CDR2 YYDKDF (reference sequence). The CDR3 runs to 16 residues. The CDR3, as DNA: TGTGCCACCAGCAGAGATTCGGGGATGGCTAATCAGCCCCAGCATTTT. The encoded protein is CATSRDSGMANQPQHF.

The CDR3 reads CATSSRDRGLDQPQHF. Written as DNA, the CDR3 is TGTGCCACCAGCAGCCGGGACAGGGGACTTGATCAGCCCCAGCATTTT. The rearrangement links TRBV15 to TRBJ1-5; TRBD1 aligns across 10 bases. CDR3 length equals 16 residues. The J segment lost 5 bases and the V segment lost 3 bases, leaving 7 bases of the junction unmatched. CDR1 is LNHNV, CDR2 YYDKDF, per germline (reference sequence).

This sequence joins TRBV7-2 and TRBJ1-2; 7 positions agree with TRBD1. Germline trimming cut 4 bases from V and 2 bases from J; bases unmatched to any gene: 7. The CDR3 contains 15 residues. The germline CDR1 and CDR2 sequences are SGHTA and FQGNSA. CDR3 bases: TGTGCCAGCAGCTCATTGACAGGGCCGAACTATGGCTACACCTTC. Translating it yields CASSSLTGPNYGYTF.

This rearrangement joins TRBV10-1 to TRBJ2-1; perhaps TRBD2 as D (5 bases). CDR3 length: 13 residues. Trimming removed 2 bases at V and 8 bases at J, with 10 bases between. The germline CDR1 and CDR2 sequences are WNHNN and SYGVQD (reference sequence). The DNA for the CDR3 is TGCGCCAGCAGTGAGGCTAGCCCTGATGAGCAGTTCTTC. Its protein product is CASSEASPDEQFF.

The chain joins TRBV7-2 to TRBJ2-3; the D is unclear. Germline CDR1 reads SGHTA; CDR2 reads FQGNSA. The V and J ends lost 4 bases and 2 bases respectively, with 7 bases between them. The length of the CDR3 is 13 residues. In nucleotides, the CDR3 is TGTGCCAGCAGCTCGACCATCACAGATACGCAGTATTTT. Amino acids: CASSSTITDTQYF.

This clone has just one count. The CDR3 protein is CASSQDLGLISNEQFF. The CDR3 DNA reads TGTGCCAGCAGCCAAGATCTAGGACTAATAAGCAATGAGCAGTTCTTC. The chain uses TRBV4-2 and TRBJ2-1; tentative D call: TRBD2 (6 bases). The V end was cut by 0 bases, the J end by 6 bases, with 15 bases between. The CDR3 covers 16 residues. CDR1 is LGHNA and CDR2 is YNFKEQ in the germline V gene.

The chain joins TRBV30 to TRBJ2-5; the D gene is possibly TRBD1 (6 bases). The end of the DNA fits TRBJ2-7 better, so the J call may be wrong. The germline V gene encodes CDR1 GTSNPN and CDR2 SVGIG (reference sequence). The CDR3 totals 14 residues. The CDR3 sequence: CAWSPPGDSYEQYF. DNA of the CDR3: TGTGCCTGGAGTCCTCCAGGGGACTCCTACGAGCAGTACTTC.

The chain has TRBV7-9 and TRBJ2-7, with D perhaps TRBD1 (6 bases). Germline V CDR1 and CDR2: SEHNR, FQNEAQ (reference sequence). CDR3 length: 13 amino acids. V lost 8 bases and J 2 bases, leaving 13 bases between the germline ends. CDR3 sequence (DNA): TGTGCCAGCGATGGGGGCGCAGCCTACGAGCAGTACTTC. Translation: CASDGGAAYEQYF.

The rearrangement uses TRBV4-3 and TRBJ2-3, with 7 bases that match TRBD1. This CDR3 is 14 amino acids long. The V gene end was trimmed by 1 base and the J gene end by 5 bases; junction bases not matched to a gene: 3. Germline V gene sequence: CDR1 LGHNA, CDR2 YSLEER. The CDR3 region has the DNA TGCGCCAGCAGCCAAGGGGGGACAGTAGATACGCAGTATTTT. Residues: CASSQGGTVDTQYF.

The V and J genes are TRBV10-2 and TRBJ2-6; maybe TRBD2 (5 bases). The CDR3 is 14 amino acids. The V end was cut by 4 bases, the J end by 4 bases, with 8 bases between. CDR1 WSHSY and CDR2 SAAADI come from the germline V gene. CDR3 sequence (DNA): TGCGCCAGCAGTGCCGGGAACGGGGCCAACGTCCTGACTTTC. This codes for CASSAGNGANVLTF.

This clone appeared a single time. The chain is built from TRBV11-3 and TRBJ2-1; D unresolved. CDR1 is SGHNT, CDR2 YENEEA, per germline. This CDR3 comprises 17 residues. The V gene lost 0 bases and the J gene lost 2 bases, with 14 bases spanning the gap. The CDR3 DNA reads TGTGCCAGCAGCTTAGATAGCAGCCAAACACCCTACAATGAGCAGTTCTTC. Protein sequence: CASSLDSSQTPYNEQFF.

This chain joins TRBV7-9 and TRBJ2-7; maybe TRBD1 (5 bases). Per germline, CDR1 SEHNR and CDR2 FQNEAQ (reference sequence). Trimming took 6 bases from V and 8 from J, leaving 14 bases between them. The CDR3 has 12 residues. CDR3: CASSKGVSQQYF. Written as DNA, the CDR3 is TGTGCCAGCAGTAAAGGGGTATCCCAGCAGTACTTC.

Note on this clone: Different DNA sequences within this sample yield the same CDR3. The CDR3 DNA reads as TGCAGCGTCCGGACAGGGACCTACGAGCAGTACTTC. Protein: CSVRTGTYEQYF. The V gene is TRBV29-1, the J gene TRBJ2-7; 8 nucleotides agree with TRBD1. Germline assignment: CDR1 SQVTM and CDR2 ANQGSEA. The V and J ends lost 6 bases and 2 bases, in that order; junction bases with no gene match: 3. CDR3 length equals 12 residues.

V and J are TRBV27 and TRBJ2-5; 10 bases align to TRBD2. V lost 7 bases, J lost 1 base, and 9 bases stayed unmatched. This CDR3 is 16 amino acids long. Germline values: CDR1 MNHEY, CDR2 SMNVEV (reference sequence). In nucleotides, the CDR3 is TGTGCCAGCATTAGTAGAGGACTAGCGGCCCAAGAGACCCAGTACTTC. Amino acid sequence: CASISRGLAAQETQYF.

The chain is built from TRBV19 and TRBJ2-7; 7 bases line up with TRBD2. CDR3 length: 14 residues. V lost 6 bases and J lost 3; bases outside the gene matches: 8. CDR1 LNHDA and CDR2 SQIVND come from the germline V gene (reference sequence). The CDR3 spells CASRGSGPIYEQYF. The CDR3 DNA reads as TGTGCCAGTAGGGGTAGCGGGCCTATCTACGAGCAGTACTTC.

The gene calls are TRBV6-6 and TRBJ1-1; the D gene is possibly TRBD1 (5 bases). The CDR3 length is 15 residues. V was trimmed by 6 bases and J by 0 bases, leaving 14 bases between them. Per the germline V gene, CDR1 is MNHNY and CDR2 is SVGAGI (reference sequence). The CDR3 nucleotides read TGTGCCAGCAGCGAAACCCGACAGTTGAACACTGAAGCTTTCTTT. This gives the protein CASSETRQLNTEAFF.

The V call is TRBV7-8, the J call TRBJ2-1, with TRBD2 matching over 9 bases. The germline gives CDR1 SGHVS, CDR2 FQNEAQ. The V segment lost 3 bases and the J segment 5 bases; nucleotides outside the gene matches: 20. This CDR3 region has 20 residues. The CDR3 nucleotides read TGTGCCAGCAGCTTCGCCCTAAAAACAAACAGCGGGAGGCGAAACAATGAGCAGTTCTTC. Protein product: CASSFALKTNSGRRNNEQFF.

V is TRBV28 and J is TRBJ1-2, with D tentatively TRBD1 (5 bases). Trimming shortened V by 2 bases and J by 0 bases, and 19 bases separated the two germline ends. The CDR3 covers 18 residues. In germline, CDR1 is MDHEN, CDR2 SYDVKM. CDR3 in amino acids: CASSLGFELGEANYGYTF. CDR3 coding DNA: TGTGCCAGCAGTTTAGGCTTCGAGTTGGGGGAGGCTAACTATGGCTACACCTTC.